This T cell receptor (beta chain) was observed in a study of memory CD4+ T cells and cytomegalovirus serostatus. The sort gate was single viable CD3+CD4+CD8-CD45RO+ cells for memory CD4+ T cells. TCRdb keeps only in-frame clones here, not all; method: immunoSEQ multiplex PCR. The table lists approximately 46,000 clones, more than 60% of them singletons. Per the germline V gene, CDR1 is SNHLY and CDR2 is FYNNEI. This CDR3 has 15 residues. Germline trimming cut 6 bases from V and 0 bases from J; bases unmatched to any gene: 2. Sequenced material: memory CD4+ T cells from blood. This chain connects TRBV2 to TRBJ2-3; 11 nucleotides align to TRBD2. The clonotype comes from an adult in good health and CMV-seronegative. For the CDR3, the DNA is TGTGCCAGCAGACGGACTAGCGGGAGCACAGATACGCAGTATTTT. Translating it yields CASRRTSGSTDTQYF.